A selection of T cell receptor beta chains follows, all from one sample in a study of T cell repertoires in cytomegalovirus infection. For these TCRs, the target antigens are not known. TCRdb reprocessed the reads via MiXCR and lists one record per CDR3 protein. The sample carries about 920,000 distinct CDR3 sequences, around 30% recorded once. The specimen was cultured CD8+ T cells from PBMCs, collected from culture after CMV antigen stimulation. The source of these receptors is a human donor in good health (CMV status not recorded). Some clones in this sample may be carry-over from other donors' samples. CDR3s include the opening cysteine and the closing phenylalanine or tryptophan. D genes are given only for firm matches. Clone size is stated in some rows and not others, as once, few, many or a class when expanded.

j_gene	abundance	len	d_gene	v_gene	CDR3aa	CDR3nt
TRBJ1-1	-	15	-	TRBV20-1	CSARDQWGDHTEAFF	TGCAGTGCTAGAGACCAGTGGGGGGACCACACTGAAGCTTTCTTT
TRBJ1-1	-	19	TRBD1	TRBV11-2	CASSLWKLERDRGGTEAFF	TGTGCCAGCAGCTTATGGAAGTTAGAGCGGGACAGGGGTGGTACTGAAGCTTTCTTT
TRBJ2-7	few	12	-	TRBV12-3/TRBV12-4	CASGDGTYEQYF	TGTGCCAGCGGGGACGGGACCTACGAGCAGTACTTC
TRBJ2-2	few	16	TRBD1	TRBV7-7	CASSLARTGKTGELFF	TGTGCTAGCAGCTTAGCTCGGACAGGGAAGACCGGGGAGCTGTTTTTT
TRBJ1-3	many	16	TRBD1	TRBV7-6	CASSLLKGAVGNTIYF	TGTGCCAGCAGCCTTCTGAAGGGGGCCGTTGGAAACACCATATATTTT
TRBJ2-3	few	15	TRBD2	TRBV9	CASSGSGGYTDTQYF	TGTGCCAGCAGCGGTAGCGGGGGATACACAGATACGCAGTATTTT
TRBJ1-6	few	20	TRBD1	TRBV6-6	CASSYTRDRGLSSYNSPLHF	TGTGCCAGCAGTTATACCCGGGACAGGGGGCTTAGCTCCTATAATTCACCCCTCCACTTT
TRBJ2-1	-	16	TRBD1	TRBV7-9	CASSLAPGQGANEQFF	TGTGCCAGCAGCTTAGCCCCGGGACAGGGGGCAAATGAGCAGTTCTTC
TRBJ2-3	-	18	-	TRBV6-2/TRBV6-3	CASNFGGRGTLWSDTQYF	TGTGCCAGCAACTTTGGAGGTCGGGGAACGTTATGGTCCGATACGCAGTATTTT
TRBJ1-2	-	11	TRBD1	TRBV29-1	CSVDRGYGYTF	TGCAGCGTCGACAGGGGCTATGGCTACACCTTC